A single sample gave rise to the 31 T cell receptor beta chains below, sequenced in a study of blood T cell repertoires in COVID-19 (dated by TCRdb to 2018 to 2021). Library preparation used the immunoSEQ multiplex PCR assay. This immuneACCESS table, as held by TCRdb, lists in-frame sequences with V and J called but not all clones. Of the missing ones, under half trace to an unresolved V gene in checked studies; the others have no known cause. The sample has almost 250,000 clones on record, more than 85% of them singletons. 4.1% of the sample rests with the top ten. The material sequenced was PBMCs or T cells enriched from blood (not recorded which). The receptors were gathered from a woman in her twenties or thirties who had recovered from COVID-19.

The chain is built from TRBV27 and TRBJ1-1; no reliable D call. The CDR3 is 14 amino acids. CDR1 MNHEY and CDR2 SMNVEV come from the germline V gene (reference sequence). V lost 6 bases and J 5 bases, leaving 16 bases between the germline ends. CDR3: CASSPRLWETEAFF. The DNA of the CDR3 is TGTGCCAGCAGCCCCCGGCTCTGGGAGACTGAAGCTTTCTTT.

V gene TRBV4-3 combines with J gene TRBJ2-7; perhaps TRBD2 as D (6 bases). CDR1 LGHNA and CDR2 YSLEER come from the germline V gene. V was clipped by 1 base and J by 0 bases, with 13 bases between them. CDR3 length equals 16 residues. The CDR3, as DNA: TGCGCCAGCAGCCAAGCCCTAGCGTTGAGCTCCTACGAGCAGTACTTC. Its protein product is CASSQALALSSYEQYF.

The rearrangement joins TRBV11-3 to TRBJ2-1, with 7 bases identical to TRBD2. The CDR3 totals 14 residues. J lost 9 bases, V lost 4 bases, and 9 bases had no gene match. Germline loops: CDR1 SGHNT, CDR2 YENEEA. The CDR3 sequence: CASSSGPGRSEQFF. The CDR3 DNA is TGTGCCAGCAGCTCAGGGCCCGGGAGGAGTGAGCAGTTCTTC.

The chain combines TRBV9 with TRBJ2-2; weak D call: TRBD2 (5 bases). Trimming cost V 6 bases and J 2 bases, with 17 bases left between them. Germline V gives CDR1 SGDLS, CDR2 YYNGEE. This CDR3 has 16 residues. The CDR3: CASTNERGPNTGELFF. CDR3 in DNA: TGTGCCAGCACCAATGAGAGAGGGCCTAACACCGGGGAGCTGTTTTTT.

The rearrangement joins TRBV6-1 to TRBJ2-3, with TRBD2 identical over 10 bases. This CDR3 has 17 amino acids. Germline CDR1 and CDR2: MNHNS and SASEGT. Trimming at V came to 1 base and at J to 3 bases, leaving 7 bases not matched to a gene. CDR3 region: CASSEEGLAGETDTQYF. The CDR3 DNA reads TGTGCCAGCAGTGAAGAAGGGCTAGCGGGAGAAACAGATACGCAGTATTTT.

CDR3 region: CASSQDSMAYF. For the CDR3, the DNA is TGTGCCAGCAGCCAAGATTCGATGGCGTACTTC. This sequence joins TRBV3-1 (or the pseudogene TRBV3-2) and TRBJ2-7; D is ambiguous. CDR3 length: 11 amino acids. Germline values: CDR1 LGHDT, CDR2 YNNKEL (reference sequence). V dropped 0 bases and J dropped 12 bases, with 9 bases sitting between them.

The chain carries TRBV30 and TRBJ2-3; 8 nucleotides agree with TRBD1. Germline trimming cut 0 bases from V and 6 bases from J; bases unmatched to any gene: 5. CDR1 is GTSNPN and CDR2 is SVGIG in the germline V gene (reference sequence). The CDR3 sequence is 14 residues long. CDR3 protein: CAWSVDRGRDTQYF. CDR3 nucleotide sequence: TGTGCCTGGAGTGTTGACAGGGGAAGGGATACGCAGTATTTT.

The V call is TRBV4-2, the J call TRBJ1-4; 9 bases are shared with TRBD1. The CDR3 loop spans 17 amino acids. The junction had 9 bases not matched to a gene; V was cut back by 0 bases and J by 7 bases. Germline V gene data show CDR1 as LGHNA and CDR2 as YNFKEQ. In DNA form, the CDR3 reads TGTGCCAGCAGCCAAGATGAGGTGGGGACAGGGCTTGAAAAACTGTTTTTT. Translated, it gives CASSQDEVGTGLEKLFF.

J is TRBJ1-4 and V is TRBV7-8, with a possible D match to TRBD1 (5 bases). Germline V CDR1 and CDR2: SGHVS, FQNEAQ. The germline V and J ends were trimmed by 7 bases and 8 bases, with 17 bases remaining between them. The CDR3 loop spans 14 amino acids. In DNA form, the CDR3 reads TGTGCCAGCACCCCTCGGGGGACGGGCGAAAAACTGTTTTTT. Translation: CASTPRGTGEKLFF. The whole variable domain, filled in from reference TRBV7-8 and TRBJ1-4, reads GAGVSQSPRYKVAKRGQDVALRCDPISGHVSLFWYQQALGQGPEFLTYFQNEAQLDKSGLPSDRFFAERPEGSVSTLKIQRTQQEDSAVYLCASTPRGTGEKLFFGSGTQLSVL.

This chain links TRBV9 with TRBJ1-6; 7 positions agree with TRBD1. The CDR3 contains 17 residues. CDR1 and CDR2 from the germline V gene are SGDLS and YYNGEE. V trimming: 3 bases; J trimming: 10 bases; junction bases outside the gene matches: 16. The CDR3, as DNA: TGTGCCAGCAGCGCCGATCCTGGCGGCAGGGGGAAGTCACCCCTCCACTTT. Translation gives CASSADPGGRGKSPLHF.

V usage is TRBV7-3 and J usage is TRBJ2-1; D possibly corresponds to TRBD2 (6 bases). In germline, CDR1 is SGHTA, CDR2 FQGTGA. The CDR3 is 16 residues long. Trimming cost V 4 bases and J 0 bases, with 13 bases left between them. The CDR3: CASSWDSQNSYNEQFF. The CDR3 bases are TGTGCCAGCAGCTGGGACTCCCAGAACTCCTACAATGAGCAGTTCTTC.

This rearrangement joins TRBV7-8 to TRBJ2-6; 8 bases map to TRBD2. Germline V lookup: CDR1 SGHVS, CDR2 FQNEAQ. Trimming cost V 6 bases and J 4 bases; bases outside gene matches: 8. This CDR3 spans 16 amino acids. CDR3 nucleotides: TGTGCCAGCAGGTCCAGCGGGAGTGAGGGGGCCAACGTCCTGACTTTC. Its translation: CASRSSGSEGANVLTF.

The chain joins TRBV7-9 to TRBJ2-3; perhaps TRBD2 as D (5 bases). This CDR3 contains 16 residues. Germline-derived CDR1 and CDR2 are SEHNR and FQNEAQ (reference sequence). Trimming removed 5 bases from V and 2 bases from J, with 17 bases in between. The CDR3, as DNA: TGTGCCAGCAGCCTCCCTAGCCCACGGGTCACAGATACGCAGTATTTT. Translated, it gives CASSLPSPRVTDTQYF.

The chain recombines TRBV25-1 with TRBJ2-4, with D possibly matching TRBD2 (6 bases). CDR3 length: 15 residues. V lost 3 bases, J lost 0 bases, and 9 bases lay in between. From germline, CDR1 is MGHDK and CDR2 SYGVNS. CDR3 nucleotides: TGTGCCAGCAGTGACTCGGGAGCAGCCAAAAACATTCAGTACTTC. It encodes CASSDSGAAKNIQYF.

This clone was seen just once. The DNA for the CDR3 is TGCGCCAGCAGCCAAAAATCGGACAGGGCTGGAACCCTCTCCTACGAGCAGTACTTC. Translating gives CASSQKSDRAGTLSYEQYF. The rearrangement uses TRBV5-1 and TRBJ2-7; 8 positions match TRBD1. Germline V lookup: CDR1 SGHRS, CDR2 YFSETQ. Losses at the gene ends were 4 bases for V and 0 bases for J; bases not matched to a gene: 18. The CDR3 spans 19 residues.

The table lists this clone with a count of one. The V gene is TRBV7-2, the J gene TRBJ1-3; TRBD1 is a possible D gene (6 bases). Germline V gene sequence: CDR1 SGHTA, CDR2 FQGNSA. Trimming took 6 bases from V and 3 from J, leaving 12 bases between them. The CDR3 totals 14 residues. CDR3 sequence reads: CASSQQGSGNTIYF. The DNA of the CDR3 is TGTGCCAGCAGTCAACAGGGAAGTGGAAACACCATATATTTT.

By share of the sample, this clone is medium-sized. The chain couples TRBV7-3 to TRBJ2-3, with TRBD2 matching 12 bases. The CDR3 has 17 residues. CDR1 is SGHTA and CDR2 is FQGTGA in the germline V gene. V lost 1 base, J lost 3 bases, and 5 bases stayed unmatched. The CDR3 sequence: CASSLMGGLAGTDTQYF. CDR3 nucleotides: TGTGCCAGCAGCTTAATGGGTGGACTAGCGGGGACAGATACGCAGTATTTT.

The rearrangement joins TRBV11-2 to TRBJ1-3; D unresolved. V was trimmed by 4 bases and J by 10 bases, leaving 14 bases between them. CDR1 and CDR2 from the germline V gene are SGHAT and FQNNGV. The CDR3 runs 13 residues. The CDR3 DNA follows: TGTGCCAGCAGCTCAGACGGGCGGGGAACCATATATTTT. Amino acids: CASSSDGRGTIYF.

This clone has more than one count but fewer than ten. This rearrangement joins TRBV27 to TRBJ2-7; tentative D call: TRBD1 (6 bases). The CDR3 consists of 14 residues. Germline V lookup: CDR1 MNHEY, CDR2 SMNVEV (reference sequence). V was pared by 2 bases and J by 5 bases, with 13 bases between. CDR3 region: CASSLKGVLHEQYF. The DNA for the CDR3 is TGTGCCAGCAGTTTAAAGGGGGTCTTACACGAGCAGTACTTC.

The DNA of the CDR3 is TGTGCCAGCAGTTCCGGGACACCCACAGATACGCAGTATTTT. It translates to CASSSGTPTDTQYF. This chain connects TRBV28 to TRBJ2-3, with D possibly being TRBD1 (6 bases). This CDR3 spans 14 amino acids. Trimming left V 4 bases short and J 2 bases short, with 10 bases between. Germline assignment: CDR1 MDHEN and CDR2 SYDVKM.

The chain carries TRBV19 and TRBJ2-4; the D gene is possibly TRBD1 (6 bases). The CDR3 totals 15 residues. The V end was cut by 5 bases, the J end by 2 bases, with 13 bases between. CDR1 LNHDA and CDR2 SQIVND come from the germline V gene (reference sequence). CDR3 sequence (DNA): TGTGCCAGTAGTCCGCTGGACAGTTCCAAAAACATTCAGTACTTC. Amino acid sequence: CASSPLDSSKNIQYF.

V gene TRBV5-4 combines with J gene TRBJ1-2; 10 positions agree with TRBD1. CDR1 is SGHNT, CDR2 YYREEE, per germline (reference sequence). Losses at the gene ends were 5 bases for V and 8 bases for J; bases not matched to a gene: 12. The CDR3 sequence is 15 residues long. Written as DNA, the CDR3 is TGTGCCAGCAGTCGTACGACAGGGGGCGCGGACGGCTACACCTTC. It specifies CASSRTTGGADGYTF.

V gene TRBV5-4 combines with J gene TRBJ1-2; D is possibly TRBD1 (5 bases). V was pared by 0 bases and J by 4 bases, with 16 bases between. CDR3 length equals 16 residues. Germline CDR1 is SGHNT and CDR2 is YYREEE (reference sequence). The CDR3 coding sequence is TGTGCCAGCAGCTTGGAGGCGGGGGTCCACCTCTATGGCTACACCTTC. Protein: CASSLEAGVHLYGYTF.

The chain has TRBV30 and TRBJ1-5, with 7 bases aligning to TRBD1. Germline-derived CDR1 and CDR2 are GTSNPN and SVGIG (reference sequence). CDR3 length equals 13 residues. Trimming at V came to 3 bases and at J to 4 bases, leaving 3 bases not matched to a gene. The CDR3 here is CAWSGTVNQPQHF. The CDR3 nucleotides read TGTGCCTGGAGCGGGACAGTAAATCAGCCCCAGCATTTT.

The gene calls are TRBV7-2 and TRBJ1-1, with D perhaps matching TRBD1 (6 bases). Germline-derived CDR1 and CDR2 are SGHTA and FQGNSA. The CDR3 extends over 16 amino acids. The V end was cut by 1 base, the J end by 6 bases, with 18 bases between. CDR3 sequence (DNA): TGTGCCAGCAGCTTAGGAGGCGGCAGGGGCACCTCTGAAGCTTTCTTT. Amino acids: CASSLGGGRGTSEAFF.

The CDR3, as DNA: TGCGCCAGCAGCCCCGCTGCGAGTCGCGAGACCCAGTACTTC. Amino acid sequence: CASSPAASRETQYF. J is TRBJ2-5 and V is TRBV5-1; the D is unclear. Trimming left V 4 bases short and J 5 bases short, with 15 bases between. The CDR3 runs to 14 residues. Germline V CDR1 and CDR2: SGHRS, YFSETQ. Drawing the rest from reference TRBV5-1 and TRBJ2-5, the complete variable domain is KAGVTQTPRYLIKTRGQQVTLSCSPISGHRSVSWYQQTPGQGLQFLFEYFSETQRNKGNFPGRFSGRQFSNSRSEMNVSTLELGDSALYLCASSPAASRETQYFGPGTRLLVL.

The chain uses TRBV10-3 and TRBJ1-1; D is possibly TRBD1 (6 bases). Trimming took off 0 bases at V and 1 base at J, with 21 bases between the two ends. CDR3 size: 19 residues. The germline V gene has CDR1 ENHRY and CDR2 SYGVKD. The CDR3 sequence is CAISESRGQGIGTNTEAFF. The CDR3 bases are TGTGCCATCAGTGAGTCGAGAGGGCAGGGGATCGGAACGAACACTGAAGCTTTCTTT.

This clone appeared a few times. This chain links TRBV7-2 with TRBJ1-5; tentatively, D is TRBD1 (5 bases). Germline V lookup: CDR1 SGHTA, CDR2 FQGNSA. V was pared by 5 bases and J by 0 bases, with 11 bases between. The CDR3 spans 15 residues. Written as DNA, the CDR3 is TGTGCCAGCAGCCGGGGAGGACATAGCAATCAGCCCCAGCATTTT. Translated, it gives CASSRGGHSNQPQHF. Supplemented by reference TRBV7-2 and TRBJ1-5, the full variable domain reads GAGVSQSPSNKVTEKGKDVELRCDPISGHTALYWYRQSLGQGLEFLIYFQGNSAPDKSGLPSDRFSAERTGGSVSTLTIQRTQQEDSAVYLCASSRGGHSNQPQHFGDGTRLSIL.

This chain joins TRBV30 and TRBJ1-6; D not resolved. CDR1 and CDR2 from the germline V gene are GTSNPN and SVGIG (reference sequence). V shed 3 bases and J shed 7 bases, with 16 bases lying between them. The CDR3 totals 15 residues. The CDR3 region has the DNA TGTGCCTGGAGCGGCCGCCGGGGATACAATTCACCCCTCCACTTT. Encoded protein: CAWSGRRGYNSPLHF. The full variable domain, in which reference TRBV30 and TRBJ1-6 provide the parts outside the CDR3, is SQTIHQWPATLVQPVGSPLSLECTVEGTSNPNLYWYRQAAGRGLQLLFYSVGIGQISSEVPQNLSASRPQDRQFILSSKKLLLSDSGFYLCAWSGRRGYNSPLHFGNGTRLTVT.

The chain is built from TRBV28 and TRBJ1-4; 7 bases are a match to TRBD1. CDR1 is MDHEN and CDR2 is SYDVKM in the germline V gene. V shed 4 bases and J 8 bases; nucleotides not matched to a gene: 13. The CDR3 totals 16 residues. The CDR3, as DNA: TGTGCCAGCAGTTCCCTAAAGACAGGGCGAAGCGAAAAACTGTTTTTT. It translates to CASSSLKTGRSEKLFF.

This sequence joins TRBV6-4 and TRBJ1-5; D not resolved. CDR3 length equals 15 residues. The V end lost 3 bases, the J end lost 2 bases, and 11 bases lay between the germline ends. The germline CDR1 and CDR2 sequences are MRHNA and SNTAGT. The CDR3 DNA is TGTGCCAGCAGTGAGGACTGGGGTGGCAATCAGCCCCAGCATTTT. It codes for CASSEDWGGNQPQHF.